This paragraph reports one T cell receptor (beta chain). Germline CDR1 is GTSNPN and CDR2 is SVGIG (reference sequence). CDR3 length: 14 residues. V was pared by 5 bases and J by 4 bases, with 15 bases between. These data originate in a study of blood T cell repertoires in COVID-19. Methods used by the authors: Amplification of reference gene primers was used by the study to estimate nucleated cell counts. TCRdb keeps only in-frame clones here, not all; method: immunoSEQ multiplex PCR. The D gene and trimming were derived from the DNA, and the V and J assignments and clone size from that table. The top ten clones hold less than 6% of a sample with 10,000 or so clones, around 85% of them seen once.

The sequence came from a human donor in a cohort sampled during active COVID-19. The specimen was peripheral blood. The chain carries TRBV30 and TRBJ1-5, with D perhaps TRBD1 (5 bases). The CDR3 nucleotides read TGTGCCTGGGAAAGACAGAGCTCGAATCAGCCCCAGCATTTT. Residues: CAWERQSSNQPQHF.